This TCR beta chain is from a study of tumor-infiltrating lymphocytes in primary liver carcinoma. cDNA specific to TCR beta was made from around 530 ng of total RNA, with a constant-region primer employed for priming. Construction of TCR beta libraries relied on three successive nested multiplex PCR rounds employing slightly modified ARM-PCR. The first two PCR rounds used TRBV1-TRBV30 primers with a Cbeta primer, approximately 9 cycles each. From the multiplex PCR reads, TCRdb called clonotypes with MiXCR, one entry per CDR3 protein. The sample contains 100,000 or so distinct CDR3 sequences, about 70% of which appear only once. Total RNA and DNA came together from 20-30 mg of bulk tissue without cell sorting. The patients carried chronic HBV infection and had received no treatment. Without exception, tumor samples held over 75% viable tumor cells. Germline CDR1 reads MNHEY; CDR2 reads SVGEGT. The CDR3 has 15 residues. With 5 bases removed from V and 3 bases from J, the gap between germline ends came to 17 bases.

The TCR sequence derives from a woman aged 55-69 years with primary liver carcinoma and hepatitis B virus infection. This chain uses TRBV6-2 or TRBV6-3 with TRBJ2-7; tentatively, D is TRBD1 or TRBD2 (6 bases each). Sequenced material: liver tumor tissue from sampling region 2. The subset is: tumor region T2, inferior pole. CDR3 coding DNA: TGTGCCAGCAGTACCACGCGGAGGGGGATCTACGAGCAGTACTTC. This encodes CASSTTRRGIYEQYF.